This passage covers 18 T cell receptor beta chains from one sample sequenced in a study of blood T cell repertoires in COVID-19 (dated by TCRdb to 2019 to 2021). The library was obtained by the immunoSEQ multiplex PCR assay. TCRdb stores this immuneACCESS table with in-frame sequences only. Part of the clones is absent; in the studies checked, under half of the shortfall reflects unresolved V genes, and no reason is known for the rest. The table for this sample lists about 340,000 clones; 92% of them were counted only once. Around a sixth of the sample is in the top ten clones. Sequencing was carried out using PBMCs or T cells enriched from blood (not recorded which). The receptors stem from a woman under 40 who had recovered from COVID-19.

The gene calls are TRBV18 and TRBJ2-2; D unclear. Germline values: CDR1 KGHSH, CDR2 LQKENI. CDR3 size: 15 residues. Trimming removed 4 bases from V and 1 base from J, with 10 bases in between. This CDR3 reads CASSQRIENTGELFF. CDR3 DNA sequence: TGTGCCAGCTCACAGAGGATAGAGAACACCGGGGAGCTGTTTTTT.

The chain links TRBV7-9 to TRBJ2-2; D might be TRBD2 (6 bases). This CDR3 has 14 residues. Germline V CDR1 and CDR2: SEHNR, FQNEAQ (reference sequence). The V gene lost 0 bases and the J gene lost 4 bases, with 6 bases spanning the gap. The CDR3 spells CASSLAGGTGELFF. The CDR3 nucleotides read TGTGCCAGCAGCTTAGCCGGGGGCACCGGGGAGCTGTTTTTT.

The chain has TRBV3-1 (or the pseudogene TRBV3-2) and TRBJ1-2, with D maybe TRBD1 (6 bases). This CDR3 has 14 residues. Deletions cut 1 base from V and 4 bases from J, with 10 bases between. Looked up from germline, CDR1 is LGHDT and CDR2 is YNNKEL (reference sequence). In DNA, the CDR3 is TGTGCCAGCAGCCAAGTAAGGGGGGGCTATGGCTACACCTTC. Amino acid sequence: CASSQVRGGYGYTF.

V usage is TRBV7-2 and J usage is TRBJ1-1, with a tentative D call TRBD1 (6 bases). The germline V gene encodes CDR1 SGHTA and CDR2 FQGNSA. The CDR3 consists of 15 residues. The V end was cut by 0 bases, the J end by 1 base, with 9 bases between. CDR3 loop: CASSLAPQGNTEAFF. Here the CDR3 DNA reads TGTGCCAGCAGCTTAGCACCACAGGGGAACACTGAAGCTTTCTTT.

The CDR3 loop is CASSFLEGSYNEQFF. CDR3 sequence (DNA): TGTGCCAGCAGCTTCCTCGAGGGATCCTACAATGAGCAGTTCTTC. This chain links TRBV5-5 with TRBJ2-1, with D maybe TRBD2 (5 bases). CDR3 size: 15 residues. V shed 2 bases and J shed 1 base, with 10 bases lying between them. Germline CDR1 and CDR2: SGHKS and YYEKEE (reference sequence).

The V call is TRBV4-2, the J call TRBJ2-2; D perhaps matches TRBD1 (6 bases). The CDR3 is made up of 12 amino acids. V lost 7 bases to trimming and J lost 6 bases, with 9 bases between them. Germline V gene sequence: CDR1 LGHNA, CDR2 YNFKEQ. The CDR3 reads CASISGAGELFF. CDR3 bases: TGTGCCAGCATCTCAGGGGCCGGGGAGCTGTTTTTT.

V is TRBV2 and J is TRBJ2-3; 7 bases line up with TRBD2. Germline V gene data show CDR1 as SNHLY and CDR2 as FYNNEI. V lost 11 bases and J lost 2; bases outside the gene matches: 4. This CDR3 has 12 amino acids. The CDR3 sequence is CAQRDYTDTQYF. In DNA form, the CDR3 reads TGTGCCCAGCGGGATTACACAGATACGCAGTATTTT.

The chain is built from TRBV27 and TRBJ2-1, with D tentatively TRBD1 (6 bases). This CDR3 is built from 14 residues. Germline V gives CDR1 MNHEY, CDR2 SMNVEV (reference sequence). Trimming took 3 bases from V and 2 from J, leaving 8 bases between them. DNA for the CDR3: TGTGCCAGCAGTTTGACAGGCCCCTACAATGAGCAGTTCTTC. Its protein product is CASSLTGPYNEQFF.

The rearrangement joins TRBV15 to TRBJ1-5; 9 bases align to TRBD1. The germline V gene encodes CDR1 LNHNV and CDR2 YYDKDF (reference sequence). This CDR3 contains 18 residues. The junction had 11 bases not matched to a gene; V was cut back by 5 bases and J by 0 bases. The CDR3 DNA follows: TGTGCCACCAGCGAATCCGGGACAGGGCTAGCTAGCAATCAGCCCCAGCATTTT. Translated: CATSESGTGLASNQPQHF.

The rearrangement joins TRBV7-2 to TRBJ1-2; D is uncertain. CDR3 size: 13 residues. CDR1 SGHTA and CDR2 FQGNSA come from the germline V gene. V lost 3 bases and J 0 bases, leaving 5 bases between the germline ends. The CDR3 reads CASSFGANYGYTF. The CDR3 DNA reads TGTGCCAGCAGCTTCGGAGCTAACTATGGCTACACCTTC.

The J gene is TRBJ2-2, the V gene TRBV5-1; 8 bases are a match to TRBD2. The germline V gene encodes CDR1 SGHRS and CDR2 YFSETQ. This CDR3 is built from 15 residues. V lost 1 base to trimming and J lost 5 bases; unmatched junction nucleotides: 4. The CDR3 DNA sequence: TGCGCCAGCAGCTTGTTCGCGGGAGGAACCGGGGAGCTGTTTTTT. This translates into CASSLFAGGTGELFF.

This chain joins TRBV27 and TRBJ1-1; TRBD1 aligns across 7 bases. Germline values: CDR1 MNHEY, CDR2 SMNVEV (reference sequence). The CDR3 has 17 amino acids. The V segment lost 5 bases and the J segment 1 base; nucleotides outside the gene matches: 13. For the CDR3, the DNA is TGTGCCAGCAGTCCATATCCACAGGGGACGCGGAACACTGAAGCTTTCTTT. Translating gives CASSPYPQGTRNTEAFF.

The chain recombines TRBV7-6 with TRBJ1-5; no definite D call. The CDR3 totals 16 residues. V lost 5 bases, J lost 3 bases, and 17 bases lay in between. The V gene's germline CDR1 is SGHVS and CDR2 FNYEAQ. The CDR3 DNA follows: TGTGCCAGCAGCCCCGAGGTCAGTTCTAACAATCAGCCCCAGCATTTT. Translated: CASSPEVSSNNQPQHF.

The gene calls are TRBV28 and TRBJ1-5; no firm D call. V shed 3 bases and J shed 7 bases, with 13 bases lying between them. The CDR3 runs to 14 residues. The germline gives CDR1 MDHEN, CDR2 SYDVKM. The CDR3 region has the DNA TGTGCCAGCAGTTTCGGGAAAGGAGGACAGCCCCAGCATTTT. This sequence encodes CASSFGKGGQPQHF.

The chain couples TRBV10-2 to TRBJ2-5; 10 positions agree with TRBD1. After removal of 1 base from V and 5 bases from J, the junction contained 7 bases not matched to a gene. Germline assignment: CDR1 WSHSY and CDR2 SAAADI. The CDR3 spans 16 residues. CDR3 sequence reads: CASSEWGTGAGETQYF. Written as DNA, the CDR3 is TGCGCCAGCAGTGAGTGGGGGACAGGGGCTGGGGAGACCCAGTACTTC.

The J gene is TRBJ1-6, the V gene TRBV7-2; D uncertain. Germline V gene sequence: CDR1 SGHTA, CDR2 FQGNSA. The CDR3 has 14 residues. V lost 6 bases and J lost 0, with 6 bases in between. The CDR3: CASRSSSYNSPLHF. DNA for the CDR3: TGTGCCAGCAGATCGAGCTCCTATAATTCACCCCTCCACTTT. The variable domain in full, with the rest retrieved from reference TRBV7-2 and TRBJ1-6, is GAGVSQSPSNKVTEKGKDVELRCDPISGHTALYWYRQSLGQGLEFLIYFQGNSAPDKSGLPSDRFSAERTGGSVSTLTIQRTQQEDSAVYLCASRSSSYNSPLHFGNGTRLTVT.

The chain carries TRBV7-9 and TRBJ2-5; 12 bases line up with TRBD2. V lost 5 bases, J lost 1 base, and 5 bases stayed unmatched. There are 16 residues in the CDR3. Germline V gene data show CDR1 as SEHNR and CDR2 as FQNEAQ (reference sequence). The CDR3 is CASSPGLAGIQETQYF. The CDR3 DNA reads TGTGCCAGCAGCCCAGGACTAGCGGGGATCCAAGAGACCCAGTACTTC.

The V and J genes are TRBV7-9 and TRBJ2-4; the D gene is possibly TRBD1 (6 bases). The CDR3 covers 15 residues. The germline V gene encodes CDR1 SEHNR and CDR2 FQNEAQ (reference sequence). V dropped 5 bases and J dropped 6 bases, with 17 bases sitting between them. The CDR3 here is CASSRPQGQGNIQYF. CDR3 bases: TGTGCCAGCAGCCGGCCTCAGGGGCAAGGAAACATTCAGTACTTC.